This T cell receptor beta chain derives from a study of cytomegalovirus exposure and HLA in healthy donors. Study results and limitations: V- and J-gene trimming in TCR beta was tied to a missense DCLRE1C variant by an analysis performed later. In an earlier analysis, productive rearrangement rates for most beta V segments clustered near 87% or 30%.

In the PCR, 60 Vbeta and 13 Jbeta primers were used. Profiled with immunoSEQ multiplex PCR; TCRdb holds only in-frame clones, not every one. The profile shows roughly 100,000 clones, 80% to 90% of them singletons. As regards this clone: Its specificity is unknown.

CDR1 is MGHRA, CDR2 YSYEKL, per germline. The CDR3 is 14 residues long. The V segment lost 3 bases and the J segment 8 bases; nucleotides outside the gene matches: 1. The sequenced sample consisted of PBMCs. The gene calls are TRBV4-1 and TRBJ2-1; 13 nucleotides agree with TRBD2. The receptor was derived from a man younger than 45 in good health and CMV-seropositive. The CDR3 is CASSHTSGRDEQFF. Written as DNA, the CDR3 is TGCGCCAGCAGCCATACTAGCGGGAGGGATGAGCAGTTCTTC.